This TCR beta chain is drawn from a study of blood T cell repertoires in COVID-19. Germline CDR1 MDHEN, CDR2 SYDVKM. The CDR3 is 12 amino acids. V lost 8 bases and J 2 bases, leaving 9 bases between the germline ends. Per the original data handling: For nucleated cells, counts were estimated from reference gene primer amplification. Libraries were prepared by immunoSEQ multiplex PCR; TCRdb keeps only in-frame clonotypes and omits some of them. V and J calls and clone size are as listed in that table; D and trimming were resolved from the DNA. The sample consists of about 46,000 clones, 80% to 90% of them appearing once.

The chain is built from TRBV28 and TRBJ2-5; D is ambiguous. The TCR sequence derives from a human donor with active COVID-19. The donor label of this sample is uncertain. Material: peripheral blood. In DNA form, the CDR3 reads TGTGCCAGCGCGGTATCGCAAGAGACCCAGTACTTC. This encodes CASAVSQETQYF. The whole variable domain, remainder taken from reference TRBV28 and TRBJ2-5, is DVKVTQSSRYLVKRTGEKVFLECVQDMDHENMFWYRQDPGLGLRLIYFSYDVKMKEKGDIPEGYSVSREKKERFSLILESASTNQTSMYLCASAVSQETQYFGPGTRLLVL.